Sequencing of this T cell receptor beta chain was carried out in a study of blood T cells in healthy people across ages. Whenever a sample was processed, at least 6.5 million PBMCs were isolated. A J-beta primer mix and a sample-barcoded 5' primer were used in a second PCR of roughly 6 to 12 cycles. TCRdb processed the 5' RACE reads anew with MiXCR; each CDR3 protein has one entry. The sample holds around 940,000 distinct CDR3 sequences; around 54% are singletons and the top ten take about 22%. The CDR3 spans 14 residues. From germline, CDR1 is DFQATT and CDR2 SNEGSKA (reference sequence). The V gene lost 6 bases and the J gene lost 6 bases, with 19 bases spanning the gap. On this clonotype itself: What it binds is unknown.

Study-wide findings and caveats: Percentage of naive T cells showed a strong correlation with TCR beta diversity. TCR beta diversity per million T cells fell roughly linearly with age.

The sequencing sample was made of blood. This clonotype originated in a woman aged 55-69 years in good health. The rearrangement joins TRBV20-1 to TRBJ2-3; D is possibly TRBD2 (7 bases). The CDR3 bases are TGCAGTGCAGGCCTCGGGGGGCGTATGGATACGCAGTATTTT. It translates to CSAGLGGRMDTQYF.